The sequence of this T cell receptor (beta chain) was determined in a study of long-term antiretroviral therapy in people with HIV. General observations from the study: Pre-ART-expanded clones dominated the repertoire at all time points.

Survey level was the resolution at which the v3.0 immunoSEQ assay ran. This table comes from immunoSEQ multiplex PCR, and its TCRdb copy is limited to in-frame clones, with some not included. The sample lists some 45,000 clones, approximately 86% occurring once. There are 15 residues in the CDR3. Per germline, CDR1 SGHAT and CDR2 FQNNGV. The V and J ends lost 3 bases and 0 bases, in that order; junction bases with no gene match: 2. This clone was picked up one time. Its matching antigen is unknown. The clonotype comes from a woman in her forties or fifties with HIV. This sequence joins TRBV11-2 and TRBJ2-3; 8 bases map to TRBD2. This material consisted of unsorted PBMCs, taken 0.1 years before starting antiretroviral therapy. The CDR3: CASSLRGASTDTQYF. CDR3 coding DNA: TGTGCCAGCAGCTTGCGGGGGGCTAGCACAGATACGCAGTATTTT.